This entry features one TCR beta chain sequence. The antigen it binds to is not known. Base qualities were left out, and no much larger clone turns up one base away. These data come from a study of T cell responses to AZD1222 COVID-19 vaccine (dated by TCRdb to 2020 to 2023). Regarding the study in general: Because spike-specific TCR depth and breadth did not differ between the two schedules, AZD1222 recipients who got a second dose at roughly 4 weeks were pooled with those who got a second dose at roughly 12 weeks. TCR sequencing was performed for roughly 240 trial participants, of whom 207 were given two doses of AZD1222 and some 26 were given two doses of MenACWY control vaccine. Trial participants were enrolled by age into subgroups of 18-55, 56-69 and 70-plus years, and roughly 160, 29 and 62 TCR-sequenced participants, respectively, were included in these subgroups. Findings and caveats that apply to the study as a whole: Vaccine-associated CD4 TCRs spanned the whole spike protein, with dominant responses in regions 160-218 and 743-854. Conclusions about previously exposed vaccinees were limited because only six AZD1222 recipients were SARS-CoV-2 seropositive at baseline. The 56-69-year group was small, and its depth increase did not reach significance, likely because of low power. No day 14 peak-response samples were available, so repertoires were characterized only after the peak T cell response. Participants were mostly white British, with more females than males. The authors suggested clonal diversity may have been underestimated. A significant rise in spike-specific TCR breadth and depth was observed after two AZD1222 doses relative to day 0 and relative to MenACWY recipients. Reportedly, close to half of the unique spike-specific TCRs recognized epitopes lying outside the regions that are mutated in the B.1.351 and B.1.1.7 variants.

For CDR1 and CDR2, the germline V gene lists MNHEY and SVGAGI. The germline V and J ends show losses of 8 bases and 8 bases respectively, and no gene match explains 11 bases of the junction. Reading from cysteine to phenylalanine, the CDR3 counts 13 amino acids. Kept here is only the CDR3 DNA, which spans 39 bases and is read in frame from base 1. The CDR3 regions of human TCRbeta chains were analyzed by immunosequencing. Regarding the original processing steps: TCRs in the repertoires were compared against a reference library of SARS-CoV-2-specific TCRs that had been generated with the MIRA antigen-specificity platform. Breadth was defined as the fraction of unique TCRs that were SARS-CoV-2-associated. Depth was defined as the fraction of total T cells that were SARS-CoV-2-associated. Using the MIRA data, each spike-specific TCR was mapped to the spike region that the TCR reacts to and placed in a CD4 or CD8 class. Log10-transformed breadth and depth values were compared by one-way ANOVA with Sidak's multiple comparisons tests. Sourced from immuneACCESS, this table was stored by TCRdb with only in-frame sequences that have V and J called. A share of the clones is absent; for the studies checked, an unresolved V gene accounts for under half, and the remainder has no known explanation. Clonal size and the V and J genes are those of that table, whereas D and trimming came from the DNA. The sample includes about 130,000 clones, with roughly 88% observed a single time. The ten top clones hold about 8.3% of the sample.

Reading the label with the study, this specimen's time point is: baseline before first vaccination. Samples from vaccinated people were obtained from the UK trials COV001 and COV002, which included a single-blind randomized controlled phase 2/3 trial of AZD1222 (ChAdOx1 nCoV-19) in healthy adults. For TCRbeta chain sequencing, PBMC samples were collected from trial participants at day 0 and at day 28 after the second dose. The receptor was derived from an adult in good health. This sample comprised peripheral blood, obtained on day 0 of AZD1222 vaccination. Recombination joined TRBV6-5 with TRBJ1-2, with 7 junctional bases fitting TRBD1. At the DNA level, the sequence is TGTGCCAGCGCGCAGGGGGTTTGGGACGGCTACACCTTC. The encoded protein is CASAQGVWDGYTF.